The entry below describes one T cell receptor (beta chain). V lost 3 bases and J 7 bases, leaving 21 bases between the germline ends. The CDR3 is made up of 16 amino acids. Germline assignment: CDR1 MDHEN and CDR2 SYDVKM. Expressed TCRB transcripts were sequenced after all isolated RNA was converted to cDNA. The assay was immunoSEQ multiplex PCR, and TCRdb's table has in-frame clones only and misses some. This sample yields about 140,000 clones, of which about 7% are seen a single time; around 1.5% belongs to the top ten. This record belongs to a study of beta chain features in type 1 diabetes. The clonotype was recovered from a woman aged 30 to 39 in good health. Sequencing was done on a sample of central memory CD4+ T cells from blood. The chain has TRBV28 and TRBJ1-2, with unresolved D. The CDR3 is CASSLTTSGVFGGYTF. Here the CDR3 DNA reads TGTGCCAGCAGTTTGACGACCAGCGGGGTTTTTGGTGGCTACACCTTC.